This T cell receptor beta chain stems from a study of shared clonotypes between healthy human individuals. The germline V gene encodes CDR1 MRHNA and CDR2 SNTAGT. The CDR3 totals 18 residues. Method: immunoSEQ multiplex PCR; TCRdb's copy keeps in-frame clones and lacks some. The sample carries around 480,000 clones, about 79% recorded once. Each sample came from a Caucasian adult donor living in Nashville, Tennessee. Tens of millions of PBMCs supplied genomic DNA for unsorted samples. Findings of the study overall: Clonotype sharing among donors was expected to depend on sequencing depth. Tissue TCR repertoires likely differ from these blood-only repertoires.

Notes on this clone: Its antigen is unidentified. The junction departs from germline at one end; a sequencing error may be responsible.

Sequencing was performed on PBMCs. The chain links TRBV6-4 to TRBJ2-2; 9 nucleotides align to TRBD2. The receptor's source is a woman in her forties in good health. Some clones in this sample may be carry-over from other donors' samples. The CDR3, as DNA: TGTGCCAGCAGTTACTCTGGTCCTAGCGGGGACCCCACCGGGGAGCTGTTTTTT. This translates into CASSYSGPSGDPTGELFF.